The 30 T cell receptor beta chains reported below all come from one sample, sequenced in a study of cytomegalovirus exposure and HLA in healthy donors (dated by TCRdb to 2016 to 2017). Libraries were built with the immunoSEQ multiplex PCR assay. For the multiplex PCR, a mixture combining 60 forward primers for TCR Vbeta segments and 13 reverse primers for TCR Jbeta segments was used. Sourced from immuneACCESS, this table was stored by TCRdb with only in-frame sequences that have V and J called. A share of the clones is absent; for the studies checked, an unresolved V gene accounts for under half, and the remainder has no known explanation. Across this sample there are 90,000 to 110,000 clones, with 69% seen only once. 5.4% of the sample is taken by the ten largest. Sequencing used PBMCs. The receptors were gathered from a woman between 70 and 85 years old in good health and CMV-seropositive.

This clone was seen just once. The chain combines TRBV4-2 with TRBJ2-1, with 12 bases lining up with TRBD2. The CDR3 is 17 amino acids. CDR1 is LGHNA, CDR2 YNFKEQ, per germline. After removal of 0 bases from V and 9 bases from J, the junction contained 9 bases not matched to a gene. The CDR3 DNA sequence: TGTGCCAGCAGCCAAGATTTCGCGACTAGCGGGGGATTTGAGCAGTTCTTC. Translating gives CASSQDFATSGGFEQFF.

The genes are TRBV6-6 and TRBJ1-1, with a possible D match to TRBD1 (5 bases). Trimming took off 2 bases at V and 4 bases at J, with 11 bases between the two ends. CDR3 length equals 14 residues. Germline V gene lookup returns CDR1 MNHNY and CDR2 SVGAGI (reference sequence). The CDR3 coding sequence is TGTGCCAGCAGTTACGGAGGGGCGAGCACTGAAGCTTTCTTT. It is translated as CASSYGGASTEAFF.

The chain carries TRBV9 and TRBJ2-5; 7 bases align to TRBD1. Germline CDR1 reads SGDLS; CDR2 reads YYNGEE. There are 17 residues in the CDR3. The V and J ends lost 5 bases and 1 base, in that order; junction bases with no gene match: 14. The CDR3 region has the DNA TGTGCCAGCAGTAGTTACCCCGGGACAGCCTTCCAAGAGACCCAGTACTTC. Translating gives CASSSYPGTAFQETQYF.

This clone was recorded a few times. J is TRBJ1-2 and V is TRBV6-4; maybe TRBD1 (5 bases). This CDR3 spans 13 amino acids. Trimming took 4 bases from V and 6 from J, leaving 12 bases between them. CDR1 is MRHNA and CDR2 is SNTAGT in the germline V gene. Written as DNA, the CDR3 is TGTGCCAGCAGTGCAGACTCAGGGAATGGCTACACCTTC. It specifies CASSADSGNGYTF.

The chain is built from TRBV5-1 and TRBJ1-4; D is perhaps TRBD1 (6 bases). CDR1 SGHRS and CDR2 YFSETQ come from the germline V gene. The CDR3 spans 15 residues. V lost 4 bases, J lost 2 bases, and 12 bases lay in between. The chain's CDR3 is CASSPGDTTNEKLFF. The DNA for the CDR3 is TGCGCCAGCAGCCCAGGGGATACGACTAATGAAAAACTGTTTTTT.

The sample holds a few counts of this clone. The chain combines TRBV5-5 with TRBJ2-5; weak D call: TRBD2 (7 bases). V lost 0 bases and J 2 bases, leaving 17 bases between the germline ends. Germline CDR1 reads SGHKS; CDR2 reads YYEKEE (reference sequence). This CDR3 has 17 residues. The CDR3 protein is CASSLGPGGGGQETQYF. The CDR3, as DNA: TGTGCCAGCAGCTTGGGCCCGGGGGGCGGAGGTCAAGAGACCCAGTACTTC.

The V call is TRBV30, the J call TRBJ1-5; D is unresolved. Trimming pared 0 bases from V and 7 bases from J, leaving 10 bases between. CDR1 GTSNPN and CDR2 SVGIG come from the germline V gene (reference sequence). The CDR3 consists of 13 residues. This CDR3 is CAWSVLVGQPQHF. CDR3 DNA: TGTGCCTGGAGTGTACTGGTCGGGCAGCCCCAGCATTTT.

This clone has just one count. This sequence joins TRBV25-1 and TRBJ1-6; 7 bases match TRBD1. The V gene end was trimmed by 3 bases and the J gene end by 10 bases; junction bases not matched to a gene: 18. The CDR3 has 18 amino acids. Germline loops: CDR1 MGHDK, CDR2 SYGVNS. CDR3 residues: CASSETTGTNLKGSPLHF. DNA for the CDR3: TGTGCCAGCAGTGAGACGACAGGGACCAATCTTAAAGGCTCACCCCTCCACTTT.

The chain carries TRBV27 and TRBJ1-2; weak D call: TRBD1 (5 bases). Trimming cost V 0 bases and J 3 bases, with 8 bases left between them. Germline-derived CDR1 and CDR2 are MNHEY and SMNVEV (reference sequence). The CDR3 runs to 14 residues. The CDR3 reads CASSLSRQHYGYTF. DNA for the CDR3: TGTGCCAGCAGTTTATCGAGACAGCACTATGGCTACACCTTC.

This chain connects TRBV6-5 to TRBJ1-5; a weak D match, TRBD1 (5 bases). Trimming took 8 bases from V and 9 from J, leaving 17 bases between them. CDR3 length: 13 residues. Germline V lookup: CDR1 MNHEY, CDR2 SVGAGI. This chain's CDR3 is CASREGSGWPQHF. The DNA for the CDR3 is TGTGCCAGCCGGGAGGGGTCTGGGTGGCCCCAGCATTTT.

The rearrangement links TRBV4-1 to TRBJ2-3; 13 nucleotides match TRBD2. Looked up from germline, CDR1 is MGHRA and CDR2 is YSYEKL. V was clipped by 0 bases and J by 0 bases; unmatched bases: 12. The CDR3 has 21 residues. The DNA for the CDR3 is TGCGCCAGCAGCCAAGATCTTTTGACTAGCGGGGGGACCTCTAGCACAGATACGCAGTATTTT. As protein: CASSQDLLTSGGTSSTDTQYF.

The J gene is TRBJ1-6, the V gene TRBV6-5; 7 bases line up with TRBD1. V lost 7 bases and J lost 8; bases outside the gene matches: 5. There are 13 residues in the CDR3. Germline CDR1 and CDR2: MNHEY and SVGAGI. This CDR3 reads CASKGQGDSPLHF. Written as DNA, the CDR3 is TGTGCCAGCAAGGGGCAGGGGGATTCACCCCTCCACTTT.

CDR3 coding DNA: TGTGCCTGGAACACAGGGATGAACACTGAAGCTTTCTTT. Its translation: CAWNTGMNTEAFF. The chain links TRBV30 to TRBJ1-1; D possibly corresponds to TRBD1 (6 bases). Per germline, CDR1 GTSNPN and CDR2 SVGIG (reference sequence). With 4 bases removed from V and 0 bases from J, the gap between germline ends came to 9 bases. The CDR3 extends over 13 amino acids.

Here the CDR3 reads CASSAGGGNVYNEQFF. The CDR3 nucleotides are TGCGCCAGCAGCGCGGGCGGGGGGAACGTTTACAATGAGCAGTTCTTC. This rearrangement joins TRBV5-1 to TRBJ2-1; 8 positions match TRBD2. V was pared by 4 bases and J by 4 bases, with 10 bases of the junction left unmatched. Germline V CDR1 and CDR2: SGHRS, YFSETQ. The CDR3 runs to 16 residues.

This clone was detected only a few times. The chain uses TRBV11-3 and TRBJ2-1, with 11 bases fitting TRBD2. V gave up 5 bases and J gave up 2 bases; unmatched junction bases: 14. The length of the CDR3 is 19 residues. Germline V lookup: CDR1 SGHNT, CDR2 YENEEA. The CDR3 nucleotides are TGTGCCAGCAGCCCCGGACTAGCGGGTCGCTTATACCCCTACAATGAGCAGTTCTTC. Translated: CASSPGLAGRLYPYNEQFF.

The chain has TRBV6-1 and TRBJ1-6; D ambiguous. V gave up 4 bases and J gave up 0 bases, with 13 bases separating them. CDR1 and CDR2 (germline): MNHNS, SASEGT. This CDR3 comprises 17 residues. CDR3: CASSGSIGGSYNSPLHF. The CDR3 nucleotides read TGTGCCAGCAGTGGAAGCATCGGCGGCTCCTATAATTCACCCCTCCACTTT.

The DNA of the CDR3 is TGTGCCAGCAGCTTGGCTAGCACAGATACGCAGTATTTT. Translation gives CASSLASTDTQYF. V is TRBV5-8 and J is TRBJ2-3; D unresolved. CDR3 size: 13 residues. Trimming removed 0 bases at V and 0 bases at J, with 2 bases between. Germline lookup yields CDR1 SGHTS and CDR2 YDEGEE.

The V gene is TRBV5-4, the J gene TRBJ1-5; TRBD1 is a possible D gene (5 bases). With 0 bases removed from V and 11 bases from J, the gap between germline ends came to 9 bases. The CDR3 contains 12 residues. The germline CDR1 and CDR2 sequences are SGHNT and YYREEE (reference sequence). As DNA, the CDR3 is TGTGCCAGCAGCTTGGATGTAGGGGCCCAGCATTTT. The encoded protein is CASSLDVGAQHF.

The chain couples TRBV30 to TRBJ2-3; possibly TRBD2 for D (7 bases). The CDR3 runs to 13 residues. Per germline, CDR1 GTSNPN and CDR2 SVGIG (reference sequence). The V and J ends lost 6 bases and 6 bases respectively, with 16 bases between them. This CDR3 reads CACGAGAGDTQYF. The CDR3 nucleotides read TGTGCCTGTGGGGCGGGGGCGGGGGATACGCAGTATTTT.

The rearrangement links TRBV7-2 to TRBJ1-2, with D possibly being TRBD1 (5 bases). The V end lost 1 base, the J end lost 2 bases, and 14 bases lay between the germline ends. The CDR3 runs to 16 residues. Germline lookup yields CDR1 SGHTA and CDR2 FQGNSA. CDR3 loop: CASSLDGGGSNYGYTF. Written as DNA, the CDR3 is TGTGCCAGCAGCTTAGATGGCGGGGGGTCCAACTATGGCTACACCTTC.

The chain joins TRBV19 to TRBJ1-6; 9 bases are shared with TRBD1. J lost 7 bases, V lost 5 bases, and 6 bases had no gene match. The CDR3 runs 15 residues. In germline, CDR1 is LNHDA, CDR2 SQIVND (reference sequence). CDR3 region: CASSEGTGSNSPLHF. In DNA, the CDR3 is TGTGCCAGTAGTGAAGGGACAGGGTCGAATTCACCCCTCCACTTT.

This chain links TRBV7-2 with TRBJ1-5, with D perhaps TRBD1 (6 bases). The V and J ends lost 3 bases and 9 bases respectively, with 18 bases between them. The CDR3 covers 15 residues. Germline CDR1 reads SGHTA; CDR2 reads FQGNSA. CDR3 residues: CASSFATGAISPQHF. CDR3 nucleotide sequence: TGTGCCAGCAGCTTCGCGACAGGAGCAATCTCGCCCCAGCATTTT. Full variable domain (rest looked up from reference TRBV7-2 and TRBJ1-5): GAGVSQSPSNKVTEKGKDVELRCDPISGHTALYWYRQSLGQGLEFLIYFQGNSAPDKSGLPSDRFSAERTGGSVSTLTIQRTQQEDSAVYLCASSFATGAISPQHFGDGTRLSIL.

The chain is built from TRBV27 and TRBJ2-5; a weak D match, TRBD1 (6 bases). The ends were cut back, 6 bases at V and 3 bases at J, with 11 bases in the middle. Germline-derived CDR1 and CDR2 are MNHEY and SMNVEV (reference sequence). The CDR3 has 13 amino acids. This chain's CDR3 is CASRQGNKETQYF. CDR3 in DNA: TGTGCCAGCAGACAGGGCAATAAAGAGACCCAGTACTTC.

The chain employs TRBV7-9 and TRBJ1-1, with D possibly TRBD1 on 5 matching bases. The CDR3 length is 12 residues. The germline V gene has CDR1 SEHNR and CDR2 FQNEAQ (reference sequence). V lost 5 bases, J lost 8 bases, and 12 bases lay in between. Here the CDR3 reads CASSISGGEAFF. The CDR3, as DNA: TGTGCCAGCAGCATTAGTGGGGGGGAAGCTTTCTTT. Using reference TRBV7-9 and TRBJ1-1 for the parts outside the CDR3, the full variable domain is DTGVSQNPRHKITKRGQNVTFRCDPISEHNRLYWYRQTLGQGPEFLTYFQNEAQLEKSRLLSDRFSAERPKGSFSTLEIQRTEQGDSAMYLCASSISGGEAFFGQGTRLTVV.

The chain links TRBV28 to TRBJ2-5; perhaps TRBD2 as D (5 bases). CDR3 size: 15 residues. Germline CDR1 reads MDHEN; CDR2 reads SYDVKM. V was clipped by 3 bases and J by 1 base, with 12 bases between them. This chain's CDR3 is CASSLIGRFQETQYF. The CDR3 region has the DNA TGTGCCAGCAGTTTGATAGGGAGATTCCAAGAGACCCAGTACTTC.

The rearrangement links TRBV10-3 to TRBJ2-2, with D tentatively TRBD2 (7 bases). The CDR3 is made up of 15 amino acids. CDR1 is ENHRY and CDR2 is SYGVKD in the germline V gene. The V gene lost 10 bases and the J gene lost 4 bases, with 19 bases spanning the gap. The CDR3 region is CATGNGGGATGELFF. DNA of the CDR3: TGTGCCACCGGGAATGGAGGGGGGGCCACCGGGGAGCTGTTTTTT.

The chain recombines TRBV30 with TRBJ1-2; 8 nucleotides match TRBD1. The ends lost 2 bases at V and 4 bases at J; junction bases unmatched: 9. Germline V gives CDR1 GTSNPN, CDR2 SVGIG (reference sequence). This CDR3 has 15 residues. CDR3 loop: CAWSYRTGTPYGYTF. CDR3 coding DNA: TGTGCCTGGAGTTACCGGACAGGGACCCCCTATGGCTACACCTTC.

This clone has a handful of counts. V usage is TRBV2 and J usage is TRBJ2-7; 8 nucleotides match TRBD2. The germline CDR1 and CDR2 sequences are SNHLY and FYNNEI. The V segment lost 7 bases and the J segment 0 bases; nucleotides outside the gene matches: 2. The CDR3 has 13 residues. For the CDR3, the DNA is TGTGCCAGCAAGGCGGGGGGCTCCTACGAGCAGTACTTC. Translation: CASKAGGSYEQYF.

The chain's CDR3 is CASRGGNTEAFF. Here the CDR3 DNA reads TGTGCCAGCAGAGGCGGGAACACTGAAGCTTTCTTT. This chain connects TRBV10-3 to TRBJ1-1, with D uncertain. Germline CDR1 is ENHRY and CDR2 is SYGVKD. The CDR3 sequence is 12 residues long. V was pared by 10 bases and J by 1 base, with 10 bases between.

This clone was found a few times. The gene calls are TRBV4-1 and TRBJ2-5, with 10 bases matching TRBD1. This CDR3 is built from 15 residues. V was pared by 0 bases and J by 2 bases, with 0 bases of the junction left unmatched. Germline V gene sequence: CDR1 MGHRA, CDR2 YSYEKL. The CDR3: CASSQEDRGQETQYF. CDR3 bases: TGCGCCAGCAGCCAAGAGGACAGGGGGCAAGAGACCCAGTACTTC.